One and the same sample provided the 14 T cell receptor beta chains below, sequenced in a study of CD8 T cells in ankylosing spondylitis. TCRdb called the 5' RACE reads again in MiXCR, with one record for every CDR3 protein. The repertoire has around 340,000 distinct CDR3 sequences, roughly 15% of them found once; the top ten carry 0.95% to 1.4%. Sequencing was carried out using blood, either unsorted or a sorted T cell fraction (not recorded which). The receptors derive from a male donor with ankylosing spondylitis or in good health (not recorded which).

This clonotype occurred many times. This chain connects TRBV5-1 to TRBJ1-5, with TRBD1 as a possible D gene (5 bases). This CDR3 contains 15 residues. Germline values: CDR1 SGHRS, CDR2 YFSETQ. Trimming removed 6 bases from V and 0 bases from J, with 13 bases in between. The CDR3 reads CASTTGADSNQPQHF. Written as DNA, the CDR3 is TGCGCCAGCACAACTGGGGCAGATAGCAATCAGCCCCAGCATTTT.

The V gene is TRBV12-3 or TRBV12-4, the J gene TRBJ2-3; 14 nucleotides line up with TRBD2. This CDR3 is built from 16 residues. V was pared by 0 bases and J by 8 bases, with 4 bases of the junction left unmatched. This chain's CDR3 is CASSLAGLAGVGTQYF. The CDR3 nucleotides read TGTGCCAGCAGTTTAGCGGGACTAGCGGGAGTGGGTACGCAGTATTTT.

The chain couples TRBV2 to TRBJ1-2; no clear D gene. Deletions cut 7 bases from V and 3 bases from J, with 21 bases between. The CDR3 runs to 16 residues. CDR1 is SNHLY and CDR2 is FYNNEI in the germline V gene. DNA of the CDR3: TGTGCCAGCACCCGGCCCGGCACCGACACCTACTATGGCTACACCTTC. Translating gives CASTRPGTDTYYGYTF.

This clonotype has at least ten counts. The chain couples TRBV12-3 or TRBV12-4 to TRBJ1-4; TRBD1 is a possible D gene (6 bases). V was trimmed by 6 bases and J by 6 bases, leaving 11 bases between them. The CDR3 loop spans 13 amino acids. The CDR3 DNA reads as TGTGCCAGCAGCCGACAGGAGGATGAAAAACTGTTTTTT. Translation: CASSRQEDEKLFF.

This clonotype has a handful of counts. The rearrangement links TRBV4-1 to TRBJ2-7, with 8 bases that match TRBD1. The V gene end was trimmed by 1 base and the J gene end by 2 bases; junction bases not matched to a gene: 4. This CDR3 contains 15 residues. The germline V gene has CDR1 MGHRA and CDR2 YSYEKL. CDR3 in DNA: TGCGCCAGCAGCCAAGTTCAGGGGGCCCCCTACGAGCAGTACTTC. Amino acids: CASSQVQGAPYEQYF.

The J gene is TRBJ1-2, the V gene TRBV9, with D possibly matching TRBD1 (6 bases). Germline V gene sequence: CDR1 SGDLS, CDR2 YYNGEE. Trimming stripped 0 bases from V and 2 bases from J, with 11 bases between. The CDR3 is made up of 15 amino acids. The DNA of the CDR3 is TGTGCCAGCAGCGTAGCTGGGACACTCAACTATGGCTACACCTTC. Its protein product is CASSVAGTLNYGYTF.

This chain uses TRBV15 with TRBJ2-7; 10 nucleotides align to TRBD2. The CDR3 extends over 14 amino acids. V shed 0 bases, J shed 6 bases, and the junction held 2 bases outside the gene matches. CDR1 is LNHNV and CDR2 is YYDKDF in the germline V gene (reference sequence). Here the CDR3 reads CATSRDPSGSEQYF. CDR3 in DNA: TGTGCCACCAGCAGAGATCCTAGCGGGAGCGAGCAGTACTTC.

J is TRBJ2-1 and V is TRBV3-1, with 7 bases fitting TRBD2. V gave up 8 bases and J gave up 3 bases; unmatched junction bases: 7. Germline V gene data show CDR1 as LGHDT and CDR2 as YNNKEL (reference sequence). The CDR3 is 14 amino acids. CDR3 sequence reads: CASGGGRSYNEQFF. CDR3 in DNA: TGTGCCAGCGGCGGCGGGAGAAGCTACAATGAGCAGTTCTTC.

The chain links TRBV9 to TRBJ2-1, with TRBD1 as a possible D gene (7 bases). V was clipped by 3 bases and J by 3 bases, with 13 bases between them. This CDR3 is built from 15 residues. Germline-derived CDR1 and CDR2 are SGDLS and YYNGEE. Here the CDR3 DNA reads TGTGCCAGCAGCGAGGGGGCGGGAATCTACAATGAGCAGTTCTTC. As protein: CASSEGAGIYNEQFF.

This clonotype showed up just a few times. The genes are TRBV13 and TRBJ2-3, with 9 nucleotides matching TRBD2. V dropped 0 bases and J dropped 8; count of bases not matched to a gene: 9. Germline loops: CDR1 PRHDT, CDR2 FYEKMQ (reference sequence). This CDR3 comprises 16 residues. The CDR3 DNA sequence: TGTGCCAGCAGCTTAGGCCCGAGCGGGGGGCGAGGTACGCAGTATTTT. It encodes CASSLGPSGGRGTQYF.

This clonotype was counted ten times or more. The chain recombines TRBV12-3 or TRBV12-4 with TRBJ2-5, with D maybe TRBD2 (6 bases). The CDR3 covers 14 residues. Trimming removed 4 bases from V and 1 base from J, with 10 bases in between. Here the CDR3 DNA reads TGTGCCAGCAGTTCCCACGGGGGCCAAGAGACCCAGTACTTC. Its protein is CASSSHGGQETQYF.

This clonotype was found a few times. The V gene is TRBV29-1, the J gene TRBJ2-1; no definite D call. There are 14 residues in the CDR3. CDR1 and CDR2 from the germline V gene are SQVTM and ANQGSEA. V was shortened by 4 bases and J by 4 bases, with 14 bases between the two germline ends. CDR3 coding DNA: TGCAGCGTTGGACGGCTACAAAAGTACAATGAGCAGTTCTTC. Amino acids: CSVGRLQKYNEQFF.

This chain links TRBV27 with TRBJ1-5; 7 bases are a match to TRBD1. The CDR3 is 15 residues long. CDR1 MNHEY and CDR2 SMNVEV come from the germline V gene (reference sequence). V dropped 5 bases and J dropped 0; count of bases not matched to a gene: 4. The CDR3 is CASSANRGSNQPQHF. The CDR3 DNA sequence: TGTGCCAGCAGTGCCAACAGGGGTAGCAATCAGCCCCAGCATTTT.

In its sample, this clonotype was seen a few times. J is TRBJ2-3 and V is TRBV2; D might be TRBD2 (6 bases). The germline gives CDR1 SNHLY, CDR2 FYNNEI. Trimming shortened V by 5 bases and J by 9 bases, and 18 bases separated the two germline ends. The CDR3 extends over 14 amino acids. CDR3 DNA sequence: TGTGCCAGCAGTCCAGATATCAGGGCGGGGACGCAGTATTTT. This sequence encodes CASSPDIRAGTQYF.